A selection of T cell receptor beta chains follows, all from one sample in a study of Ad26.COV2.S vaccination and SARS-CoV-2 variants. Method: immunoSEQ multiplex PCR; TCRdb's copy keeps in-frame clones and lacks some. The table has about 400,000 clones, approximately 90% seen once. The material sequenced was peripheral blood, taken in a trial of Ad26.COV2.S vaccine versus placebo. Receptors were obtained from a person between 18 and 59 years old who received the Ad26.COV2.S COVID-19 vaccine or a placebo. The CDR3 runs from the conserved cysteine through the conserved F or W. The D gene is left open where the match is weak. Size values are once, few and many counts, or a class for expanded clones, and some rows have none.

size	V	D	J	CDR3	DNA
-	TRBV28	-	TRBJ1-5	CASSPPGHNSNQPQHF	TGTGCCAGCAGTCCCCCGGGACACAATAGCAATCAGCCCCAGCATTTT
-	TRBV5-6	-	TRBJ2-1	CASRKRGGRSSYNEQFF	TGTGCCAGCAGGAAACGAGGGGGGAGGAGCTCCTACAATGAGCAGTTCTTC
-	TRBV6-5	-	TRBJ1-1	CASSRLSEAFF	TGTGCCAGCAGTCGGTTGAGTGAAGCTTTCTTT
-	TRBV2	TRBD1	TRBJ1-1	CASSEASWDRAFF	TGTGCCAGCAGTGAAGCCTCATGGGACAGAGCTTTCTTT
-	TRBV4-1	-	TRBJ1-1	CASSQDLGPLEAFF	TGCGCCAGCAGCCAAGATCTGGGGCCGTTGGAAGCTTTCTTT
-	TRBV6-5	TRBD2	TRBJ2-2	CASWAGAGELFF	TGTGCCAGCTGGGCGGGAGCCGGGGAGCTGTTTTTT
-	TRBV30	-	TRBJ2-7	CAWSRADYEQYF	TGTGCCTGGAGTAGGGCAGACTACGAGCAGTACTTC
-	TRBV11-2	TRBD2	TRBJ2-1	CASSLRLAGGTDEQFF	TGTGCCAGCAGCTTACGTTTAGCGGGAGGGACCGATGAGCAGTTCTTC
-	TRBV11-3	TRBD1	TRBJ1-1	CASSYGQGSTEAFF	TGTGCCAGCAGCTACGGACAGGGGAGCACTGAAGCTTTCTTT
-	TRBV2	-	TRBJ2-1	CASRARELIFEQFF	TGTGCCAGCAGGGCCCGGGAACTGATCTTTGAGCAGTTCTTC
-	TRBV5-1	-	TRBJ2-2	CASSRSGEGSTGELFF	TGCGCCAGCAGCCGCTCCGGTGAGGGCTCCACCGGGGAGCTGTTTTTT
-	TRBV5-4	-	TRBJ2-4	CASSLPGPGAKNIQYF	TGTGCCAGCAGCTTGCCGGGGCCTGGGGCCAAAAACATTCAGTACTTC
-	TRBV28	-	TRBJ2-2	CASSFGRGNTGELFF	TGTGCCAGCAGTTTCGGAAGGGGAAACACCGGGGAGCTGTTTTTT
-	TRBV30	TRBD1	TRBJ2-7	CAWSGRGLNEQYF	TGTGCCTGGAGTGGCAGGGGGCTAAACGAGCAGTACTTC
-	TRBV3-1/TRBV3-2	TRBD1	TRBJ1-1	CASSQDRGTEAFF	TGTGCCAGCAGCCAAGACAGAGGGACAGAGGCTTTCTTT
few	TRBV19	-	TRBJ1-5	CASTQGGFNQPQHF	TGTGCCAGTACCCAGGGAGGGTTCAATCAGCCCCAGCATTTT
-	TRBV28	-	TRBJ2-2	CASSFPPEVNTGELFF	TGTGCCAGCAGTTTCCCACCCGAAGTGAACACCGGGGAGCTGTTTTTT
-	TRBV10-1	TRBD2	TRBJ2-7	CASSETGGSYEQYF	TGCGCCAGCAGTGAGACGGGGGGCTCCTACGAGCAGTACTTC
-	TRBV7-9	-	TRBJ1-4	CASSLGGFNEKLFF	TGTGCCAGCAGCTTAGGGGGGTTTAATGAAAAACTGTTTTTT
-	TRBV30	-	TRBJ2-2	CAWSVWPKGTGELFF	TGTGCCTGGAGTGTTTGGCCTAAGGGCACCGGGGAGCTGTTTTTT
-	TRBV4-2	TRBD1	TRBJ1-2	CASSQQMGQQNYGYTF	TGTGCCAGCAGCCAACAGATGGGACAGCAAAACTATGGCTACACCTTC
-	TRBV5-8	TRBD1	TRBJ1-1	CASRKRRQGMLEAFF	TGTGCCAGCAGGAAGCGGAGACAGGGGATGTTGGAGGCTTTCTTT
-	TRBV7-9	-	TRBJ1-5	CASSTGDQPQHF	TGTGCCAGCAGCACTGGGGATCAGCCCCAGCATTTT
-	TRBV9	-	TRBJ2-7	CASSVAQGSYEQYF	TGTGCCAGCAGCGTAGCCCAAGGGTCCTACGAGCAGTACTTC
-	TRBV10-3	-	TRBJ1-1	CAISDGSPNKAFF	TGTGCCATCAGTGATGGCAGTCCGAACAAAGCTTTCTTT
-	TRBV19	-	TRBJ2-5	CASSIDSQETQYF	TGTGCCAGTAGTATTGACAGTCAAGAGACCCAGTACTTC
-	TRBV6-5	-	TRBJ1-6	CASSPTYNASPLHF	TGTGCCAGCAGTCCAACGTATAACGCGTCACCCCTCCACTTT
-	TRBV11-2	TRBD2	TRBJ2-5	CASSLGLAGMETQYF	TGTGCCAGCAGCTTAGGACTAGCGGGAATGGAGACCCAGTACTTC
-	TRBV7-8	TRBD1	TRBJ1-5	CASSLSTGPSLGAQHF	TGTGCCAGCAGCTTATCGACAGGGCCGTCGCTTGGGGCCCAGCATTTT
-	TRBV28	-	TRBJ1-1	CASSEGRNTEAFF	TGTGCCAGCAGCGAGGGCAGGAACACTGAAGCTTTCTTT
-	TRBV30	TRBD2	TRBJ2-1	CAWGTSGTYNEQFF	TGTGCCTGGGGGACTAGCGGGACATACAATGAGCAGTTCTTC
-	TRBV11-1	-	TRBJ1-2	CASSPLGGQGYTF	TGTGCCAGCAGCCCCCTGGGGGGGCAAGGCTACACCTTC
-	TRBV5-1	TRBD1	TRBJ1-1	CASSLPRGTGLTEAFF	TGCGCCAGCAGCCTCCCTCGGGGGACAGGGCTCACTGAAGCTTTCTTT
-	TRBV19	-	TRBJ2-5	CASSIESDGETQYF	TGTGCCAGTAGTATCGAATCCGACGGTGAGACCCAGTACTTC
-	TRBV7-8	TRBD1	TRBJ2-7	CASSLVRTGEYEQYF	TGTGCCAGCAGCTTAGTAAGGACAGGGGAGTACGAGCAGTACTTC
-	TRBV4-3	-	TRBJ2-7	CASSQDTYEQYF	TGCGCCAGCAGCCAAGACACGTACGAGCAGTACTTC
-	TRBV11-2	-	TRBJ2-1	CASSPQVTNNEQFF	TGTGCCAGCAGCCCCCAGGTTACGAACAATGAGCAGTTCTTC
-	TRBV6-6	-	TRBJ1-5	CASSYLDRHNQPQHF	TGTGCCAGCAGTTACCTGGACAGACACAATCAGCCCCAGCATTTT
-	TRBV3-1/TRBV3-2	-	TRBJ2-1	CASSQGSEQFF	TGTGCCAGCAGCCAGGGTAGTGAGCAGTTCTTC
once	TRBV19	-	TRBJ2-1	CASSIDLGQGLGYNEQFF	TGTGCCAGTAGTATAGATTTGGGGCAGGGCCTTGGGTACAATGAGCAGTTCTTC